This T cell receptor beta chain is drawn from a study of cytomegalovirus exposure and HLA in healthy donors. This CDR3 is built from 16 residues. The V gene end was trimmed by 3 bases and the J gene end by 3 bases; junction bases not matched to a gene: 3. Germline assignment: CDR1 SGHVS and CDR2 FNYEAQ. General study results and limits: Previous analysis showed most TCR beta V segments were productive about 87% or about 30% of the time. For presence/absence analyses, sequencing depth was assumed to be roughly uniform across donors. An apparent linkage of common viral pathogens to several of the most significant clusters emerged in a later analysis.

60 Vbeta and 13 Jbeta primers were used in PCR. TCRdb's table, derived via immunoSEQ multiplex PCR, lists solely in-frame clones and lacks some. This table lists over 200,000 clones. Comments on this clone: The target antigen is unknown.

This TCR came from a young woman in good health and CMV-seropositive. The specimen was PBMCs. The J gene is TRBJ2-2, the V gene TRBV7-6; TRBD2 matches at 11 bases. CDR3 nucleotide sequence: TGTGCCAGCAGCTTCGGGACTAGCGGAGACACCGGGGAGCTGTTTTTT. Residues: CASSFGTSGDTGELFF.